The rows below give T cell receptor beta chains drawn from one sample of a study of identical twins. One entry per CDR3 protein results from TCRdb running MiXCR on the 5' RACE reads. The repertoire includes some 660,000 distinct CDR3 sequences, 8.5% to 9% of them detected once, and around 0.98% sits in the top ten. These data were likewise used in another study, on yellow fever vaccine responses in identical twins.

Material for sequencing was PBMCs. These receptors originate from a woman under 30 in good health. Both conserved end residues are part of each CDR3. The D gene is left open where the match is weak. Clone size is not always given. Where it is, it says once, few, many or a class for expanded clones.

j_call clone_size d_call v_call cdr3_aa cdr3_nt
TRBJ1-4 few . TRBV6-1 CASSQWGAGDEKLFF TGTGCCAGCAGTCAGTGGGGGGCTGGGGATGAAAAACTGTTTTTT
TRBJ2-3 few TRBD2 TRBV4-2 CASSQGYGGLGGDTQYF TGTGCCAGCAGCCAAGGGTACGGGGGACTAGGGGGAGATACGCAGTATTTT
TRBJ2-2 few . TRBV29-1 CSVFGTGELFF TGCAGCGTCTTTGGCACCGGGGAGCTGTTTTTT
TRBJ2-3 few TRBD1 TRBV10-3 CAIRQGQGARDTQYF TGTGCCATCAGACAAGGACAGGGGGCAAGGGATACGCAGTATTTT
TRBJ1-1 many TRBD1 TRBV28 CASRTGGMNTEAFF TGTGCCAGCAGGACAGGGGGAATGAACACTGAAGCTTTCTTT
TRBJ2-7 few . TRBV14 CASSQGTFSF TGTGCCAGCAGCCAAGGGACCTTCTCCTTC
TRBJ2-6 few . TRBV10-3 CAVAKQPGANVLTF TGTGCCGTAGCCAAACAGCCAGGGGCCAACGTCCTGACTTTC
TRBJ2-3 few TRBD1 TRBV5-1 CASSGGQGADTQYF TGCGCCAGCAGCGGGGGACAGGGGGCAGATACGCAGTATTTT
TRBJ2-3 many TRBD2 TRBV5-1 CASSFGTSGSTDTQYF TGCGCCAGCAGCTTTGGGACTAGCGGTAGCACAGATACGCAGTATTTT
TRBJ2-7 few . TRBV5-1 CASSLDLEGPEQYF TGCGCCAGCAGCTTGGACCTGGAAGGGCCCGAGCAGTACTTC
TRBJ2-7 few TRBD2 TRBV3-1 CASSRGTSWYEQYF TGTGCCAGCAGCCGCGGGACTAGCTGGTACGAGCAGTACTTC
TRBJ2-4 few TRBD1 TRBV6-1 CASNGQGAGIQYF TGTGCCAGCAACGGACAGGGGGCGGGCATTCAGTACTTC
TRBJ2-1 many . TRBV24-1 CATRTVGSAYNEQFF TGTGCCACCAGGACTGTGGGGAGCGCCTACAATGAGCAGTTCTTC
TRBJ2-3 . TRBD1 TRBV2 CASSDRTGMGDTQYF TGTGCCAGCAGTGACAGGACAGGAATGGGAGATACGCAGTATTTT
TRBJ1-1 . TRBD1 TRBV29-1 CSVDPTGTGVTEAFF TGCAGCGTTGACCCAACCGGGACAGGGGTCACTGAAGCTTTCTTT
TRBJ2-3 . TRBD2 TRBV4-3 CASSQDLSAGLEADTQYF TGCGCCAGCAGCCAAGATTTAAGTGCGGGACTAGAGGCAGATACGCAGTATTTT
TRBJ2-7 many . TRBV12-3/TRBV12-4 CASRRPGPSSYEQYF TGTGCCAGCAGACGTCCGGGACCCTCCTCCTACGAGCAGTACTTC
TRBJ2-2 . . TRBV12-3/TRBV12-4 CASSFGVLDTGELFF TGTGCCAGCAGTTTTGGAGTGCTCGACACCGGGGAGCTGTTTTTT
TRBJ2-2 . . TRBV20-1 CSANFRGGQGRNTGELFF TGCAGTGCTAATTTCCGGGGAGGGCAGGGGAGAAACACCGGGGAGCTGTTTTTT
TRBJ1-4 few TRBD1 TRBV27 CASSLLQGARVLEKLFF TGTGCCAGCAGTTTACTACAGGGGGCGCGTGTTTTAGAAAAACTGTTTTTT
TRBJ2-2 . . TRBV4-2 CASSQATGNTGELFF TGTGCCAGCAGCCAAGCTACAGGGAACACCGGGGAGCTGTTTTTT
TRBJ2-7 . TRBD1 TRBV7-6 CASSADTGTGVEQYF TGTGCCAGCAGCGCAGATACCGGGACAGGGGTCGAGCAGTACTTC
TRBJ2-1 few TRBD2 TRBV11-1 CASSSEPGLANWAYNEQFF TGTGCCAGCAGCTCGGAACCGGGACTAGCGAATTGGGCCTACAATGAGCAGTTCTTC
TRBJ2-7 . . TRBV6-2/TRBV6-3 CASSARQSYEQYF TGTGCCAGCAGCGCCCGACAGTCCTACGAGCAGTACTTC
TRBJ1-2 many TRBD1 TRBV12-3/TRBV12-4 CASSSGQGYGYTF TGTGCCAGCAGCTCCGGACAGGGCTATGGCTACACCTTC
TRBJ1-2 many . TRBV6-5 CASRKKGDGYTF TGTGCCAGCAGGAAGAAGGGGGATGGCTACACCTTC
TRBJ2-5 . . TRBV18 CASSPPGSLGIETQYF TGTGCCAGCTCACCACCGGGTTCTTTGGGGATCGAGACCCAGTACTTC
TRBJ2-5 few . TRBV5-1 CASSSGTQKTQYF TGCGCCAGCAGCTCAGGGACCCAAAAGACCCAGTACTTC
TRBJ2-1 many TRBD1 TRBV13 CASSSLTTGGGEQFF TGTGCCAGCAGCTCTCTTACTACAGGGGGCGGGGAGCAGTTCTTC
TRBJ2-7 many . TRBV27 CASRGPSYEQYF TGTGCCAGCCGGGGACCCTCCTACGAGCAGTACTTC
TRBJ2-5 . . TRBV28 CASRTGTRGETQYF TGTGCCAGCAGAACCGGAACTAGAGGAGAGACCCAGTACTTC
TRBJ2-7 . . TRBV7-9 CASSPPGTGEQYF TGTGCCAGCAGCCCCCCCGGTACTGGGGAGCAGTACTTC
TRBJ2-7 few . TRBV20-1 CSARVITGGTYEQYF TGCAGTGCTAGAGTTATAACGGGGGGCACCTACGAGCAGTACTTC
TRBJ2-1 . . TRBV4-1 CASRGAGFYNEQFF TGCGCCTCCCGGGGGGCAGGGTTTTACAATGAGCAGTTCTTC
TRBJ2-7 once TRBD2 TRBV5-1 CASSTRTSGVKEQYF TGCGCCAGCAGCACCCGGACTAGCGGGGTCAAAGAGCAGTACTTC
TRBJ1-2 many TRBD1 TRBV7-2 CALRQGYGYTF TGTGCCTTACGACAGGGCTATGGCTACACCTTC
TRBJ2-2 . . TRBV20-1 CSASSGSGELFF TGCAGTGCTAGCTCGGGATCCGGGGAGCTGTTTTTT